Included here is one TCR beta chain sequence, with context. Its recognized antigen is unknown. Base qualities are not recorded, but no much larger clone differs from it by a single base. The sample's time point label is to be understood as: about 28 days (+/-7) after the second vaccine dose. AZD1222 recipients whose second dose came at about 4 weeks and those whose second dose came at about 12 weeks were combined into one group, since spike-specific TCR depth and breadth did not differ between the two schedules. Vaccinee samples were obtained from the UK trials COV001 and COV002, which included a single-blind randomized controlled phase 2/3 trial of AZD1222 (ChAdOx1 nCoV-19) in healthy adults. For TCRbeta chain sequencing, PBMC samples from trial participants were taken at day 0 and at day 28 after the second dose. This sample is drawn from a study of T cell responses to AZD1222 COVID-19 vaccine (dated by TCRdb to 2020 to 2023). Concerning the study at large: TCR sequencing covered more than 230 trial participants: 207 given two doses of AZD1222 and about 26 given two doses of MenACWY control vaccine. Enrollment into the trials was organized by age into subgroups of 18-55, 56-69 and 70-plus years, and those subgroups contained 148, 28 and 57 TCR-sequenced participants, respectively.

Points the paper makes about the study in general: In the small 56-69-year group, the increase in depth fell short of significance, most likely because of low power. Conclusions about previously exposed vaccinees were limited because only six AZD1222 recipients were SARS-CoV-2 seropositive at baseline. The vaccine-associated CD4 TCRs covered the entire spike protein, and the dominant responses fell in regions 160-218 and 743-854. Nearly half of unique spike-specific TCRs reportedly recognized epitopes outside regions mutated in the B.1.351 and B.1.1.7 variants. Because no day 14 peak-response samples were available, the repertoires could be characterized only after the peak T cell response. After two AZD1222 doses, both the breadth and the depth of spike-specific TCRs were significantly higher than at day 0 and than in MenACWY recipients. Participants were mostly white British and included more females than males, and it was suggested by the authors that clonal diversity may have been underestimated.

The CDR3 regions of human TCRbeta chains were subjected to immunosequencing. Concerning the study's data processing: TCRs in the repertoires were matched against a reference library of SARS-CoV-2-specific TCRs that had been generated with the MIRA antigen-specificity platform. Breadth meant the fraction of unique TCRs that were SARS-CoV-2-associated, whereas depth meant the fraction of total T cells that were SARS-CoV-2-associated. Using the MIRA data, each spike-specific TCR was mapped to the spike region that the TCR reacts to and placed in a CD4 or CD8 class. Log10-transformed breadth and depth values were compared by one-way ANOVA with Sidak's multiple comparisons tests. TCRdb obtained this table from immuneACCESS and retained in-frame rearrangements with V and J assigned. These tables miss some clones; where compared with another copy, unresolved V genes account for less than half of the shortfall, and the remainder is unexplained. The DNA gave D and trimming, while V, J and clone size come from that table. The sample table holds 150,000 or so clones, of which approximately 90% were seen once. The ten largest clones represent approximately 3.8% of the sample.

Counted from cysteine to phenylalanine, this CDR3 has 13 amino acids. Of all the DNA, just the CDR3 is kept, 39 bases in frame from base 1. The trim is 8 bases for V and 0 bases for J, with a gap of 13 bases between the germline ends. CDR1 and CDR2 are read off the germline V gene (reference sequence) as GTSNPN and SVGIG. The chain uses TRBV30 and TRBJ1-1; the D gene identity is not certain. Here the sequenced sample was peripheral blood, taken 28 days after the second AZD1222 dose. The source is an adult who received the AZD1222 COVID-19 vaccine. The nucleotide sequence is TGTGCCAGGGCGGGGAGGATGAACACTGAAGCTTTCTTT. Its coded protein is CARAGRMNTEAFF.